This entry lists 26 T cell receptor beta chains sequenced from one sample in a study of graft-versus-host responses after intestinal transplantation. Grafts had their tissue processed, releasing intraepithelial and lamina propria lymphocytes. Profiling relied on immunoSEQ multiplex PCR, and the TCRdb table lists in-frame clones only, not all of them. The sample shows some 40,000 clones, roughly nine tenths of them seen only once. This material consisted of ileum tissue, taken 200 to 210 days after intestinal transplant. The source is a human patient who received an intestinal transplant, so some T cells may come from the graft donor.

The V gene is TRBV5-6, the J gene TRBJ2-7; possible D gene TRBD2, 6 bases. Germline CDR1 SGHDT, CDR2 YYEEEE. V dropped 9 bases and J dropped 1 base, with 17 bases sitting between them. The CDR3 contains 14 residues. Here the CDR3 reads CAIRPRDVSYEQYF. CDR3 coding DNA: TGTGCCATCCGGCCGCGGGATGTTTCCTACGAGCAGTACTTC.

The chain employs TRBV5-1 and TRBJ2-6; either TRBD1 or TRBD2 may fit D (5 bases each). The CDR3 is made up of 17 amino acids. V was trimmed by 4 bases and J by 1 base, leaving 15 bases between them. Germline assignment: CDR1 SGHRS and CDR2 YFSETQ. The CDR3 region has the DNA TGCGCCAGCAGCGTAACCGGGGCCACGTCTGGGGCCAACGTCCTGACTTTC. It yields the protein CASSVTGATSGANVLTF. Full variable domain (remainder filled in from reference TRBV5-1 and TRBJ2-6): KAGVTQTPRYLIKTRGQQVTLSCSPISGHRSVSWYQQTPGQGLQFLFEYFSETQRNKGNFPGRFSGRQFSNSRSEMNVSTLELGDSALYLCASSVTGATSGANVLTFGAGSRLTVL.

This chain uses TRBV5-6 with TRBJ2-1, with 8 bases fitting TRBD2. The CDR3 runs to 14 residues. Germline loops: CDR1 SGHDT, CDR2 YYEEEE. The V and J ends lost 2 bases and 9 bases, in that order; junction bases with no gene match: 7. This CDR3 reads CASSFGLGGGEQFF. CDR3 bases: TGTGCCAGCAGCTTCGGACTCGGGGGGGGTGAGCAGTTCTTC.

The V gene is TRBV7-9, the J gene TRBJ2-1; D possibly corresponds to TRBD2 (7 bases). The V gene lost 8 bases and the J gene lost 6 bases, with 17 bases spanning the gap. The length of the CDR3 is 14 residues. Germline V gene sequence: CDR1 SEHNR, CDR2 FQNEAQ (reference sequence). CDR3 sequence (DNA): TGTGCCAGCCTCGGGGGGCGGGCCTTCAATGAGCAGTTCTTC. Amino acids: CASLGGRAFNEQFF.

The genes are TRBV6-5 and TRBJ2-7, with D uncertain. CDR1 MNHEY and CDR2 SVGAGI come from the germline V gene. CDR3 size: 12 residues. The V gene lost 2 bases and the J gene lost 7 bases, with 9 bases spanning the gap. The CDR3 region is CASSYVGQEQYF. CDR3 sequence (DNA): TGTGCCAGCAGTTACGTCGGGCAGGAGCAGTACTTC.

This clone was seen only once. The chain couples TRBV19 to TRBJ1-5; weak D call: TRBD1 (6 bases). This CDR3 is 18 amino acids long. V lost 0 bases and J 0 bases, leaving 15 bases between the germline ends. In germline, CDR1 is LNHDA, CDR2 SQIVND (reference sequence). The CDR3 reads CASSIERDNTDSNQPQHF. CDR3 coding DNA: TGTGCCAGTAGTATAGAACGGGACAATACCGATAGCAATCAGCCCCAGCATTTT. The variable domain in full, completed from reference TRBV19 and TRBJ1-5, reads DGGITQSPKYLFRKEGQNVTLSCEQNLNHDAMYWYRQDPGQGLRLIYYSQIVNDFQKGDIAEGYSVSREKKESFPLTVTSAQKNPTAFYLCASSIERDNTDSNQPQHFGDGTRLSIL.

The rearrangement uses TRBV28 and TRBJ2-1, with a possible D match to TRBD2 (5 bases). The CDR3 consists of 15 residues. Trimming stripped 2 bases from V and 0 bases from J, with 8 bases between. Germline assignment: CDR1 MDHEN and CDR2 SYDVKM. CDR3 in DNA: TGTGCCAGCAGTTTACCCGGGAACTCCTACAATGAGCAGTTCTTC. It encodes CASSLPGNSYNEQFF.

This clone is a singleton in its sample. The chain couples TRBV10-1 to TRBJ2-7; 9 bases fit TRBD1. Germline V gene lookup returns CDR1 WNHNN and CDR2 SYGVQD (reference sequence). Trimming at V came to 3 bases and at J to 5 bases, leaving 5 bases not matched to a gene. The CDR3 is 14 amino acids. This chain's CDR3 is CASSDHRGLDEQYF. For the CDR3, the DNA is TGCGCCAGCAGTGACCACAGGGGGCTCGACGAGCAGTACTTC.

The chain is built from TRBV7-9 and TRBJ2-7; 10 bases match TRBD1. CDR3 length: 15 residues. V shed 1 base and J 5 bases; nucleotides not matched to a gene: 5. Germline CDR1 SEHNR, CDR2 FQNEAQ (reference sequence). In nucleotides, the CDR3 is TGTGCCAGCAGCTTAGAGGGACAGGGGAGGAACGAGCAGTACTTC. As protein: CASSLEGQGRNEQYF. The whole variable domain, remainder taken from reference TRBV7-9 and TRBJ2-7, is DTGVSQNPRHKITKRGQNVTFRCDPISEHNRLYWYRQTLGQGPEFLTYFQNEAQLEKSRLLSDRFSAERPKGSFSTLEIQRTEQGDSAMYLCASSLEGQGRNEQYFGPGTRLTVT.

The genes are TRBV21-1 and TRBJ2-7; no DNA check was done on the table's D call, TRBD2. TRBV21-1 is reported as a pseudogene. The CDR3 has 14 amino acids. CDR3 coding DNA: TGTGCCAGCAGGGGGCGGGGGGGATCGGAAGAGCAGTACTTC. The encoded protein is CASRGRGGSEEQYF.

The V gene is TRBV28, the J gene TRBJ1-2, with D possibly matching TRBD1 (5 bases). V lost 4 bases and J lost 13, with 13 bases in between. The CDR3 has 11 residues. Per germline, CDR1 MDHEN and CDR2 SYDVKM. This CDR3 reads CASSSSTGVTF. The CDR3 DNA follows: TGTGCCAGCAGTTCTTCAACGGGGGTCACCTTC.

This chain connects TRBV11-2 to TRBJ2-7; TRBD1 matches 10 bases. Germline CDR1 is SGHAT and CDR2 is FQNNGV. This CDR3 has 18 residues. V was clipped by 1 base and J by 0 bases; unmatched bases: 9. CDR3 region: CASSLGVMGQGSSYEQYF. In DNA, the CDR3 is TGTGCCAGCAGCTTAGGGGTCATGGGACAGGGGAGCTCCTACGAGCAGTACTTC.

This rearrangement joins TRBV4-1 to TRBJ2-7, with D possibly called TRBD1 or TRBD2 (5 bases each). The germline CDR1 and CDR2 sequences are MGHRA and YSYEKL. The CDR3 covers 15 residues. V lost 0 bases and J lost 2, with 11 bases in between. The CDR3 here is CASSQDPGTAYEQYF. CDR3 sequence (DNA): TGCGCCAGCAGCCAAGATCCAGGGACGGCCTACGAGCAGTACTTC.

The rearrangement uses TRBV7-8 and TRBJ2-1; D might be TRBD2 (6 bases). The germline V and J ends were trimmed by 1 base and 5 bases, with 21 bases remaining between them. Germline CDR1 SGHVS, CDR2 FQNEAQ. There are 18 residues in the CDR3. The CDR3 reads CASSLDSVWTIFHNEQFF. The CDR3 DNA reads as TGTGCCAGCAGCTTAGACTCCGTCTGGACTATCTTCCACAATGAGCAGTTCTTC.

The chain employs TRBV30 and TRBJ1-6; 9 positions match TRBD1. Germline CDR1 and CDR2: GTSNPN and SVGIG (reference sequence). With V trimmed by 3 bases and J by 7 bases, 7 bases remained unmatched. CDR3 size: 15 residues. The CDR3, as DNA: TGTGCCTGGAGGACCAGACAGGGGGAAAATTCACCCCTCCACTTT. Residues: CAWRTRQGENSPLHF.

The chain carries TRBV4-1 and TRBJ1-1; no clear D. The CDR3 has 13 amino acids. Trimming cost V 3 bases and J 9 bases, with 14 bases left between them. The germline gives CDR1 MGHRA, CDR2 YSYEKL. CDR3 in amino acids: CASSQDIRNQAFF. CDR3 coding DNA: TGCGCCAGCAGCCAGGATATCAGAAACCAAGCTTTCTTT.

CDR3 coding DNA: TGTGCCAGCAGTGAAGGGGCTTGGAGAGAGACCCAGTACTTC. Residues: CASSEGAWRETQYF. The chain combines TRBV6-1 with TRBJ2-5; D is undetermined. The CDR3 is 14 amino acids. Deletions cut 1 base from V and 4 bases from J, with 10 bases between. In germline, CDR1 is MNHNS, CDR2 SASEGT.

The V call is TRBV20-1, the J call TRBJ2-7; a weak D match, TRBD1 (5 bases). Trimming removed 6 bases at V and 6 bases at J, with 9 bases between. The CDR3 length is 10 residues. Germline CDR1 and CDR2: DFQATT and SNEGSKA (reference sequence). CDR3 coding DNA: TGCAGTGCAGGGGTCTCCGAGCAGTACTTC. Its translation: CSAGVSEQYF.

The rearrangement joins TRBV7-2 to TRBJ1-5; a possible D gene is TRBD1 (5 bases). With 3 bases removed from V and 2 bases from J, the gap between germline ends came to 8 bases. The CDR3 extends over 14 amino acids. Germline V CDR1 and CDR2: SGHTA, FQGNSA. CDR3 region: CASSLGRGNQPQHF. CDR3 coding DNA: TGTGCCAGCAGCTTGGGACGGGGCAATCAGCCCCAGCATTTT. The entire variable domain, with the rest obtained from reference TRBV7-2 and TRBJ1-5, is as follows: GAGVSQSPSNKVTEKGKDVELRCDPISGHTALYWYRQSLGQGLEFLIYFQGNSAPDKSGLPSDRFSAERTGGSVSTLTIQRTQQEDSAVYLCASSLGRGNQPQHFGDGTRLSIL.

The gene calls are TRBV4-1 and TRBJ2-2; TRBD2 aligns across 7 bases. Germline V gene data show CDR1 as MGHRA and CDR2 as YSYEKL. Trimming removed 4 bases from V and 7 bases from J; junction bases left unmatched: 9. This CDR3 has 15 amino acids. The CDR3 loop is CASSRAGRAGGELFF. The CDR3 coding sequence is TGCGCCAGCAGCCGAGCGGGACGCGCGGGCGGGGAGCTGTTTTTT.

This sequence joins TRBV7-3 and TRBJ1-1; 9 bases match TRBD1. The CDR3 contains 12 residues. Looked up from germline, CDR1 is SGHTA and CDR2 is FQGTGA. Trimming cost V 5 bases and J 5 bases; bases outside gene matches: 0. The CDR3 bases are TGTGCCAGCAGCGGGACAGGGACTGAAGCTTTCTTT. This sequence encodes CASSGTGTEAFF.

This clone is medium-sized within its sample. The genes are TRBV7-9 and TRBJ1-5, with a possible D match to TRBD1 (5 bases). CDR1 SEHNR and CDR2 FQNEAQ come from the germline V gene (reference sequence). V lost 5 bases to trimming and J lost 1 base, with 15 bases between them. This CDR3 is 16 amino acids long. The CDR3 DNA reads TGTGCCAGCAGCCCGGGGGACGGATGGAGCAATCAGCCCCAGCATTTT. Translation gives CASSPGDGWSNQPQHF.

This chain connects TRBV28 to TRBJ2-1; TRBD2 matches at 7 bases. The CDR3 contains 15 residues. CDR1 is MDHEN, CDR2 SYDVKM, per germline. The junction had 11 bases not matched to a gene; V was cut back by 3 bases and J by 9 bases. CDR3 amino acids: CASSLVQRDRSEQFF. In DNA, the CDR3 is TGTGCCAGCAGTTTGGTCCAGCGGGATCGTAGTGAGCAGTTCTTC.

This clone is categorized as medium-sized. The chain links TRBV6-1 to TRBJ2-7, with D possibly TRBD1 on 5 matching bases. The germline CDR1 and CDR2 sequences are MNHNS and SASEGT. V shed 3 bases and J shed 6 bases, with 15 bases lying between them. This CDR3 region has 14 residues. CDR3 loop: CASSEASTAGEQYF. CDR3 sequence (DNA): TGTGCCAGCAGTGAGGCCTCGACAGCCGGCGAGCAGTACTTC.

V usage is TRBV7-3 and J usage is TRBJ2-6; D is undetermined. The CDR3 length is 17 residues. Germline loops: CDR1 SGHTA, CDR2 FQGTGA. V dropped 5 bases and J dropped 0 bases, with 14 bases sitting between them. In nucleotides, the CDR3 is TGTGCCAGCAGCCGACTCTCTGTTACCTCTGGGGCCAACGTCCTGACTTTC. Translated: CASSRLSVTSGANVLTF.

The chain has TRBV5-4 and TRBJ2-7; D tentatively reads TRBD1 or TRBD2 (5 bases each). In germline, CDR1 is SGHNT, CDR2 YYREEE (reference sequence). The V end lost 3 bases, the J end lost 3 bases, and 10 bases lay between the germline ends. CDR3 length equals 13 residues. The CDR3, as DNA: TGTGCCAGCAGCTGGGACCTATACTACGAGCAGTACTTC. As protein: CASSWDLYYEQYF.